A single sample gave rise to the 28 T cell receptor beta chains below, sequenced in a study of T cells in Graves' hyperthyroidism and ophthalmopathy. The TCR beta CDR3 regions underwent amplification using RNA transcripts as the source. The primer set for the first-round RT-PCR of the TCR CDR3 was HTBI. TCRdb used MiXCR to reprocess the multiplex PCR reads, holding one entry per CDR3 protein. This table has hundreds of thousands of distinct CDR3 sequences, 20% to 25% appearing once. The sample consisted of blood. The receptors stem from a man between 50 and 59 years old with Graves' hyperthyroidism.

This chain connects TRBV5-1 to TRBJ2-7, with 10 bases that match TRBD1. The CDR3 extends over 15 amino acids. The V gene's germline CDR1 is SGHRS and CDR2 YFSETQ. V was pared by 0 bases and J by 6 bases, with 6 bases of the junction left unmatched. The CDR3 is CASSLAGQGYGEQYF. DNA for the CDR3: TGCGCCAGCAGCTTGGCGGGACAGGGGTATGGCGAGCAGTACTTC.

The chain joins TRBV11-3 to TRBJ2-6; D is uncertain. Germline V lookup: CDR1 SGHNT, CDR2 YENEEA. The germline V and J ends were trimmed by 4 bases and 1 base, with 14 bases remaining between them. This CDR3 region has 17 residues. Here the CDR3 DNA reads TGTGCCAGCAGCTCCCCTGGTCGAGTTTCTGGGGCCAACGTCCTGACTTTC. This gives the protein CASSSPGRVSGANVLTF.

This clonotype has a handful of counts. The chain is built from TRBV6-5 and TRBJ1-1, with a tentative D call TRBD1 (6 bases). This CDR3 contains 15 residues. Trimming took off 0 bases at V and 3 bases at J, with 11 bases between the two ends. CDR1 MNHEY and CDR2 SVGAGI come from the germline V gene. In DNA form, the CDR3 reads TGTGCCAGCAGTTACTCGGGGGCCTCGGACACTGAAGCTTTCTTT. This gives the protein CASSYSGASDTEAFF.

V gene TRBV2 combines with J gene TRBJ2-7; the D gene is possibly TRBD1 (6 bases). V lost 3 bases and J lost 2, with 14 bases in between. CDR1 is SNHLY and CDR2 is FYNNEI in the germline V gene. The CDR3 consists of 15 residues. The CDR3: CASSDDGEGAYEQYF. In DNA, the CDR3 is TGTGCCAGCAGTGATGATGGAGAGGGGGCCTACGAGCAGTACTTC.

The chain couples TRBV6-1 to TRBJ2-2; 7 nucleotides agree with TRBD2. V lost 8 bases and J lost 2; bases outside the gene matches: 8. Germline V gene sequence: CDR1 MNHNS, CDR2 SASEGT. The CDR3 contains 15 residues. The CDR3 loop is CASRGRDLNTGELFF. CDR3 nucleotide sequence: TGTGCCAGCCGGGGGAGGGACCTAAACACCGGGGAGCTGTTTTTT.

This chain links TRBV15 with TRBJ2-6, with no clear D. The CDR3 spans 15 residues. V was shortened by 1 base and J by 2 bases, with 6 bases between the two germline ends. The V gene's germline CDR1 is LNHNV and CDR2 YYDKDF (reference sequence). The CDR3: CATSRGPAGANVLTF. The DNA for the CDR3 is TGTGCCACCAGCAGAGGTCCGGCTGGGGCCAACGTCCTGACTTTC. Full variable domain (remainder filled in from reference TRBV15 and TRBJ2-6): DAMVIQNPRYQVTQFGKPVTLSCSQTLNHNVMYWYQQKSSQAPKLLFHYYDKDFNNEADTPDNFQSRRPNTSFCFLDIRSPGLGDTAMYLCATSRGPAGANVLTFGAGSRLTVL.

This sequence joins TRBV18 and TRBJ1-1, with TRBD1 as a possible D gene (6 bases). Germline V gene data show CDR1 as KGHSH and CDR2 as LQKENI. The CDR3 contains 13 residues. V lost 2 bases and J 8 bases, leaving 12 bases between the germline ends. For the CDR3, the DNA is TGTGCCAGCTCACCAACACAGGGAAGGGAAGCTTTCTTT. Translating gives CASSPTQGREAFF.

Only a few counts were recorded for this clonotype. The chain links TRBV18 to TRBJ1-3; weak D call: TRBD1 (6 bases). This CDR3 contains 16 residues. Germline V gives CDR1 KGHSH, CDR2 LQKENI. Trimming shortened V by 6 bases and J by 4 bases, and 19 bases separated the two germline ends. The CDR3 DNA follows: TGTGCCAGCTCCCTCGGACAGAAAACGGGAGGAAACACCATATATTTT. It is translated as CASSLGQKTGGNTIYF.

The chain carries TRBV5-6 and TRBJ1-5, with D maybe TRBD1 (6 bases). CDR3 length equals 14 residues. Trimming took off 0 bases at V and 7 bases at J, with 11 bases between the two ends. Germline lookup yields CDR1 SGHDT and CDR2 YYEEEE. The CDR3 sequence is CASSLGGGRQPQHF. In DNA form, the CDR3 reads TGTGCCAGCAGCTTGGGAGGGGGGCGGCAGCCCCAGCATTTT.

The CDR3 DNA reads as TGTGCCAGCAGTCCTGGACAGGGGGCCACTGAAGCTTTCTTT. Translated: CASSPGQGATEAFF. V is TRBV2 and J is TRBJ1-1, with 11 bases matching TRBD1. Germline V gives CDR1 SNHLY, CDR2 FYNNEI. J lost 4 bases, V lost 5 bases, and 3 bases had no gene match. CDR3 length: 14 amino acids.

The genes are TRBV12-3 or TRBV12-4 and TRBJ2-5; TRBD2 agrees at 7 bases. V dropped 1 base and J dropped 4; count of bases not matched to a gene: 6. The CDR3 sequence is 15 residues long. CDR3 nucleotides: TGTGCCAGCAGTTTAGTGGGGGGGGTGGGAGAGACCCAGTACTTC. Protein product: CASSLVGGVGETQYF.

The V call is TRBV6-1, the J call TRBJ1-2; no firm D call. The V gene lost 6 bases and the J gene lost 14 bases, with 13 bases spanning the gap. The CDR3 consists of 10 residues. Germline V lookup: CDR1 MNHNS, CDR2 SASEGT. In nucleotides, the CDR3 is TGTGCCAGCAGAGATGAGGTCGAGACCTTC. It is translated as CASRDEVETF.

This chain joins TRBV11-2 and TRBJ2-1, with a tentative D call TRBD2 (6 bases). The CDR3 runs to 18 residues. From germline, CDR1 is SGHAT and CDR2 FQNNGV. Trimming pared 5 bases from V and 7 bases from J, leaving 27 bases between. CDR3: CASSPSPPTLALRNEQFF. Here the CDR3 DNA reads TGTGCCAGCAGCCCTAGCCCGCCAACCCTAGCGTTGAGGAATGAGCAGTTCTTC.

This clonotype was counted at least ten times. The chain is built from TRBV2 and TRBJ2-1, with D uncertain. In germline, CDR1 is SNHLY, CDR2 FYNNEI. The V and J ends lost 6 bases and 5 bases respectively, with 23 bases between them. The CDR3 spans 17 residues. The CDR3 sequence: CASSQRARPVVHNEQFF. The CDR3, as DNA: TGTGCCAGCAGCCAACGGGCCCGGCCGGTAGTCCACAATGAGCAGTTCTTC.

In its sample, this clonotype was seen a few times. The V and J genes are TRBV3-1 and TRBJ2-7, with 10 bases identical to TRBD2. V shed 1 base and J 4 bases; nucleotides not matched to a gene: 4. CDR1 is LGHDT, CDR2 YNNKEL, per germline (reference sequence). The CDR3 consists of 15 residues. The CDR3 reads CASSQVPSGSYEQYF. The CDR3 DNA sequence: TGTGCCAGCAGCCAAGTCCCTAGCGGGAGTTACGAGCAGTACTTC.

The rearrangement joins TRBV6-1 to TRBJ2-1; 9 positions match TRBD2. The CDR3 is 16 residues long. V was clipped by 5 bases and J by 7 bases; unmatched bases: 12. Germline V gene sequence: CDR1 MNHNS, CDR2 SASEGT. CDR3 amino acids: CASSNPAAGGPNEQFF. The CDR3 DNA sequence: TGTGCCAGCAGTAATCCCGCCGCGGGAGGGCCAAATGAGCAGTTCTTC.

This clonotype was found a few times. The chain couples TRBV7-9 to TRBJ1-2; D is possibly TRBD1 (5 bases). Trimming left V 6 bases short and J 4 bases short, with 12 bases between. CDR3 size: 13 residues. Germline CDR1 reads SEHNR; CDR2 reads FQNEAQ (reference sequence). The CDR3 sequence: CASSLTDLYGYTF. The CDR3 DNA is TGTGCCAGCAGTCTGACAGACCTCTATGGCTACACCTTC. Drawing the rest from reference TRBV7-9 and TRBJ1-2, the complete variable domain is DTGVSQNPRHKITKRGQNVTFRCDPISEHNRLYWYRQTLGQGPEFLTYFQNEAQLEKSRLLSDRFSAERPKGSFSTLEIQRTEQGDSAMYLCASSLTDLYGYTFGSGTRLTVV.

The chain recombines TRBV7-6 with TRBJ2-1; 16 nucleotides match TRBD2. Germline CDR1 reads SGHVS; CDR2 reads FNYEAQ. Trimming cost V 1 base and J 10 bases; bases outside gene matches: 4. CDR3 length equals 16 residues. DNA for the CDR3: TGTGCCAGCAGCTTAGAAGGGACTAGCGGGAGGGAAGAGCAGTTCTTC. It yields the protein CASSLEGTSGREEQFF.

The V and J genes are TRBV11-2 and TRBJ1-6; no definite D call. Trimming took off 6 bases at V and 6 bases at J, with 15 bases between the two ends. The V gene's germline CDR1 is SGHAT and CDR2 FQNNGV. The CDR3 contains 15 residues. The CDR3 nucleotides are TGTGCCAGCAGACCAGGACGGGCCGGTAATTCACCCCTCCACTTT. Translated, it gives CASRPGRAGNSPLHF.

J is TRBJ1-5 and V is TRBV6-4; D is unclear. The length of the CDR3 is 15 residues. V was trimmed by 4 bases and J by 0 bases, leaving 10 bases between them. The V gene's germline CDR1 is MRHNA and CDR2 SNTAGT. CDR3 coding DNA: TGTGCCAGCAGTGGGAGGGCCTATAGCAATCAGCCCCAGCATTTT. Protein product: CASSGRAYSNQPQHF.

The J gene is TRBJ2-7, the V gene TRBV2; 8 nucleotides line up with TRBD1. Germline lookup yields CDR1 SNHLY and CDR2 FYNNEI. This CDR3 contains 15 residues. The trim removed 6 bases at V and 7 bases at J, leaving 14 bases unmatched. As DNA, the CDR3 is TGTGCCAGCAGCCGGGACAGGAGATCCATGGGGGAGCAGTACTTC. This codes for CASSRDRRSMGEQYF.

This clonotype has a count of ten or more. The chain joins TRBV2 to TRBJ1-1; 8 nucleotides align to TRBD1. Trimming cost V 6 bases and J 4 bases; bases outside gene matches: 7. The germline gives CDR1 SNHLY, CDR2 FYNNEI. The CDR3 sequence is 14 residues long. The CDR3 DNA follows: TGTGCCAGCAGCGGACAGGGTAGGGGCACTGAAGCTTTCTTT. As protein: CASSGQGRGTEAFF. The variable domain in full, completed from reference TRBV2 and TRBJ1-1, reads EPEVTQTPSHQVTQMGQEVILRCVPISNHLYFYWYRQILGQKVEFLVSFYNNEISEKSEIFDDQFSVERPDGSNFTLKIRSTKLEDSAMYFCASSGQGRGTEAFFGQGTRLTVV.

This chain joins TRBV20-1 and TRBJ2-2; 7 positions match TRBD2. The V gene end was trimmed by 3 bases and the J gene end by 7 bases; junction bases not matched to a gene: 5. Germline V gives CDR1 DFQATT, CDR2 SNEGSKA (reference sequence). The CDR3 is 13 residues long. The CDR3 spells CSARRTSYGELFF. CDR3 in DNA: TGCAGTGCTAGGAGGACTAGTTACGGGGAGCTGTTTTTT.

V gene TRBV6-1 combines with J gene TRBJ2-7; 7 bases match TRBD2. Trimming cost V 5 bases and J 6 bases; bases outside gene matches: 13. CDR1 MNHNS and CDR2 SASEGT come from the germline V gene. The CDR3 is 15 amino acids. The CDR3 region is CASSWASGESGEQYF. CDR3 DNA sequence: TGTGCCAGCAGTTGGGCGAGCGGGGAAAGTGGCGAGCAGTACTTC.

This clonotype has ten or more counts. The V call is TRBV27, the J call TRBJ2-1; D possibly corresponds to TRBD1 (6 bases). The V end was cut by 5 bases, the J end by 4 bases, with 15 bases between. Looked up from germline, CDR1 is MNHEY and CDR2 is SMNVEV (reference sequence). The CDR3 has 15 residues. This CDR3 is CASSPEGDPYNEQFF. The CDR3 nucleotides read TGTGCCAGCAGTCCCGAGGGGGATCCGTACAATGAGCAGTTCTTC.

The chain uses TRBV5-1 and TRBJ1-4; D gene uncertain. Trimming shortened V by 4 bases and J by 0 bases, and 10 bases separated the two germline ends. Germline V gives CDR1 SGHRS, CDR2 YFSETQ. The CDR3 extends over 15 amino acids. The CDR3 nucleotides are TGCGCCAGCAGCCCATCACTAGCAACTAATGAAAAACTGTTTTTT. It yields the protein CASSPSLATNEKLFF.

The chain links TRBV28 to TRBJ2-1; the D is unclear. The J call may be wrong; the DNA end is better matched by TRBJ2-7. Per the germline V gene, CDR1 is MDHEN and CDR2 is SYDVKM. The CDR3 runs to 11 residues. For the CDR3, the DNA is TGTGCCAGCAGAGGGTTCAATGAGCAGTACTTC. Translating it yields CASRGFNEQYF.

This clonotype showed up many times. This rearrangement joins TRBV28 to TRBJ2-1; 8 bases align to TRBD1. With V trimmed by 6 bases and J by 9 bases, 13 bases remained unmatched. Germline V lookup: CDR1 MDHEN, CDR2 SYDVKM. The CDR3 length is 15 residues. The CDR3 loop is CASSSTGTGFIEQFF. CDR3 sequence (DNA): TGTGCCAGCAGCTCGACCGGGACAGGATTCATTGAGCAGTTCTTC.